The 30 T cell receptor beta chains below all came from one sample that was sequenced in a study of blood T cell repertoires in COVID-19 (dated by TCRdb to 2018 to 2020). The library relied on the immunoSEQ multiplex PCR assay. TCRdb holds this immuneACCESS table with in-frame rearrangements only. Some clones are missing; in checked studies, unresolved V genes explain under half, and the rest has no known cause. This sample comprises under 200,000 clones, about 81% of them detected only once. Around 7.9% of the sample comes from the top ten. The sequenced sample was PBMCs or T cells enriched from blood (not recorded which). These receptors all stem from a man aged 50-60 years who had recovered from COVID-19.

This sequence joins TRBV5-1 and TRBJ1-1; weak D call: TRBD1 (5 bases). Trimming removed 0 bases from V and 10 bases from J, with 10 bases in between. This CDR3 is 12 amino acids long. The germline V gene encodes CDR1 SGHRS and CDR2 YFSETQ. CDR3 bases: TGCGCCAGCAGCTTGGAGCAGGGATCAGCTTTCTTT. Amino acid sequence: CASSLEQGSAFF.

The chain joins TRBV11-2 to TRBJ2-2; 7 nucleotides match TRBD2. Germline CDR1 and CDR2: SGHAT and FQNNGV. The CDR3 is 14 amino acids. Trimming removed 1 base from V and 6 bases from J; junction bases left unmatched: 2. CDR3 sequence reads: CASSLVRGAGELFF. DNA for the CDR3: TGTGCCAGCAGCTTAGTCCGGGGGGCCGGGGAGCTGTTTTTT. The full variable domain, completed using reference TRBV11-2 and TRBJ2-2, is EAGVAQSPRYKIIEKRQSVAFWCNPISGHATLYWYQQILGQGPKLLIQFQNNGVVDDSQLPKDRFSAERLKGVDSTLKIQPAKLEDSAVYLCASSLVRGAGELFFGEGSRLTVL.

The chain uses TRBV6-5 and TRBJ1-1; TRBD1 aligns across 10 bases. The CDR3 sequence is 14 residues long. Germline loops: CDR1 MNHEY, CDR2 SVGAGI. With 7 bases clipped from V and 1 base from J, the junction kept 3 bases outside the gene matches. The CDR3 region is CASMTGGANTEAFF. For the CDR3, the DNA is TGTGCCAGCATGACAGGGGGCGCGAACACTGAAGCTTTCTTT.

This clone showed up many times. V usage is TRBV13 and J usage is TRBJ1-1; TRBD1 is a possible D gene (5 bases). Per germline, CDR1 PRHDT and CDR2 FYEKMQ (reference sequence). Deletions cut 1 base from V and 4 bases from J, with 10 bases between. The CDR3 spans 14 residues. The CDR3, as DNA: TGTGCCAGCAGCTTAGAAGGGGCGACCACTGAAGCTTTCTTT. Protein: CASSLEGATTEAFF.

The chain uses TRBV7-8 and TRBJ1-1, with D hard to call. The germline V gene encodes CDR1 SGHVS and CDR2 FQNEAQ. V dropped 2 bases and J dropped 4 bases, with 8 bases sitting between them. The CDR3 spans 13 residues. The CDR3 bases are TGTGCCAGCAGCTTAAGCAGGTCCACTGAAGCTTTCTTT. It encodes CASSLSRSTEAFF.

This clone has only a few counts. The rearrangement links TRBV7-2 to TRBJ2-3; D remains ambiguous. CDR3 length equals 16 residues. Germline V lookup: CDR1 SGHTA, CDR2 FQGNSA. V was cut by 2 bases and J by 0 bases, with 12 bases left in between. The CDR3 DNA reads as TGTGCCAGCAGCTTACAGGCGTCGTCAAGCACAGATACGCAGTATTTT. The encoded protein is CASSLQASSSTDTQYF.

This chain uses TRBV19 with TRBJ1-5; weak D call: TRBD1 (6 bases). The V end lost 7 bases, the J end lost 7 bases, and 23 bases lay between the germline ends. Germline assignment: CDR1 LNHDA and CDR2 SQIVND (reference sequence). The CDR3 covers 16 residues. The CDR3 loop is CASTLGTHRVRQPQHF. Here the CDR3 DNA reads TGTGCCAGTACCCTGGGGACCCACAGGGTCAGGCAGCCCCAGCATTTT.

This chain joins TRBV18 and TRBJ1-2; no definite D call. Trimming took 0 bases from V and 4 from J, leaving 12 bases between them. There are 15 residues in the CDR3. Germline V gene data show CDR1 as KGHSH and CDR2 as LQKENI. The DNA for the CDR3 is TGTGCCAGCTCACCACCCGAACGAACTACCTATGGCTACACCTTC. Translated: CASSPPERTTYGYTF.

The chain carries TRBV5-1 and TRBJ1-2; 10 bases are a match to TRBD1. V lost 3 bases, J lost 8 bases, and 4 bases stayed unmatched. Per the germline V gene, CDR1 is SGHRS and CDR2 is YFSETQ. CDR3 length: 13 residues. CDR3 sequence (DNA): TGCGCCAGCAGCTCGGGACAGGGGTACGGCTACACCTTC. It yields the protein CASSSGQGYGYTF.

The chain employs TRBV7-6 and TRBJ2-1; maybe TRBD2 (7 bases). CDR1 is SGHVS, CDR2 FNYEAQ, per germline. V was trimmed by 4 bases and J by 9 bases, leaving 13 bases between them. The CDR3 contains 13 residues. DNA for the CDR3: TGTGCCAGCAGCTCCGGGGGGCCCGGTGAGCAGTTCTTC. This codes for CASSSGGPGEQFF. The full variable domain, its missing parts supplied by reference TRBV7-6 and TRBJ2-1, is GAGVSQSPRYKVTKRGQDVALRCDPISGHVSLYWYRQALGQGPEFLTYFNYEAQQDKSGLPNDRFSAERPEGSISTLTIQRTEQRDSAMYRCASSSGGPGEQFFGPGTRLTVL.

This chain links TRBV7-3 with TRBJ2-7, with TRBD1 matching 8 bases. V lost 5 bases, J lost 13 bases, and 7 bases stayed unmatched. The CDR3 extends over 11 amino acids. Germline V gene lookup returns CDR1 SGHTA and CDR2 FQGTGA. Here the CDR3 reads CASSPGQGLYF. DNA for the CDR3: TGTGCCAGCAGCCCTGGACAGGGCCTTTACTTC. Drawing the rest from reference TRBV7-3 and TRBJ2-7, the complete variable domain is GAGVSQTPSNKVTEKGKYVELRCDPISGHTALYWYRQSLGQGPEFLIYFQGTGAADDSGLPNDRFFAVRPEGSVSTLKIQRTERGDSAVYLCASSPGQGLYFGPGTRLTVT.

The V gene is TRBV4-1, the J gene TRBJ1-2, with 8 nucleotides matching TRBD1. CDR3 length: 15 amino acids. Germline-derived CDR1 and CDR2 are MGHRA and YSYEKL. The trim removed 2 bases at V and 4 bases at J, leaving 6 bases unmatched. CDR3 region: CASSQSGGARYGYTF. CDR3 DNA sequence: TGCGCCAGCAGCCAATCAGGGGGCGCCCGCTATGGCTACACCTTC.

The rearrangement uses TRBV6-5 and TRBJ2-1; TRBD1 is a possible D gene (6 bases). V shed 6 bases and J shed 3 bases, with 9 bases lying between them. Looked up from germline, CDR1 is MNHEY and CDR2 is SVGAGI. CDR3 length: 13 residues. The CDR3 protein is CASSGQFYNEQFF. CDR3 coding DNA: TGTGCCAGCAGCGGACAGTTCTACAATGAGCAGTTCTTC.

This rearrangement joins TRBV9 to TRBJ2-7; D perhaps matches TRBD1 (5 bases). In germline, CDR1 is SGDLS, CDR2 YYNGEE. Trimming removed 0 bases at V and 1 base at J, with 11 bases between. The CDR3 runs 15 residues. The CDR3 spells CASSVGAGHSYEQYF. CDR3 bases: TGTGCCAGCAGCGTAGGGGCAGGGCATTCCTACGAGCAGTACTTC. The full variable domain, with the rest looked up from reference TRBV9 and TRBJ2-7, is DSGVTQTPKHLITATGQRVTLRCSPRSGDLSVYWYQQSLDQGLQFLIQYYNGEERAKGNILERFSAQQFPDLHSELNLSSLELGDSALYFCASSVGAGHSYEQYFGPGTRLTVT.

This chain uses TRBV4-1 with TRBJ2-7; TRBD2 aligns across 11 bases. The J call may be mistaken, given a closer DNA end match to TRBJ2-1. This CDR3 spans 15 amino acids. Germline loops: CDR1 MGHRA, CDR2 YSYEKL. The CDR3 DNA sequence: TGCGCCAGCAGCCCCATGACTAGCGGGGACAATGAGCAGTTCTTC. Translating gives CASSPMTSGDNEQFF.

This sequence joins TRBV7-9 and TRBJ1-2; D may be TRBD1 (5 bases). The CDR3 totals 12 residues. Looked up from germline, CDR1 is SEHNR and CDR2 is FQNEAQ (reference sequence). V lost 5 bases and J lost 7, with 11 bases in between. CDR3: CASSVGEAGYTF. The CDR3 nucleotides are TGTGCCAGCAGCGTGGGGGAGGCTGGCTACACCTTC.

The V and J genes are TRBV6-1 and TRBJ2-7, with 11 bases fitting TRBD2. The germline V gene has CDR1 MNHNS and CDR2 SASEGT. The CDR3 totals 18 residues. V was clipped by 2 bases and J by 2 bases; unmatched bases: 11. The CDR3 region has the DNA TGTGCCAGCAGTGAACTGGCTAGCGGGGGGCCCGCCCCCTACGAGCAGTACTTC. Its translation is CASSELASGGPAPYEQYF.

The chain links TRBV11-3 to TRBJ2-3; a weak D match, TRBD2 (6 bases). Trimming took off 6 bases at V and 3 bases at J, with 10 bases between the two ends. This CDR3 comprises 13 residues. Germline V lookup: CDR1 SGHNT, CDR2 YENEEA. CDR3 sequence: CASSHRGTDTQYF. Written as DNA, the CDR3 is TGTGCCAGCAGTCATCGGGGGACAGATACGCAGTATTTT.

This clone was observed a handful of times. This chain links TRBV27 with TRBJ1-5, with 8 bases identical to TRBD1. The CDR3 is made up of 14 amino acids. V dropped 4 bases and J dropped 6; count of bases not matched to a gene: 5. CDR1 is MNHEY, CDR2 SMNVEV, per germline (reference sequence). CDR3 loop: CASSSQGASQPQHF. CDR3 coding DNA: TGTGCCAGCAGTTCTCAGGGGGCGAGTCAGCCCCAGCATTTT.

The chain links TRBV6-5 to TRBJ1-2; no firm D call. Trimming pared 2 bases from V and 4 bases from J, leaving 8 bases between. CDR3 length: 13 residues. Germline-derived CDR1 and CDR2 are MNHEY and SVGAGI. In DNA form, the CDR3 reads TGTGCCAGCAGTTACGGCTTTGGCTATGGCTACACCTTC. It specifies CASSYGFGYGYTF.

In its sample, this clone was seen a few times. The chain carries TRBV10-2 and TRBJ1-6, with TRBD1 as a possible D gene (5 bases). V gave up 2 bases and J gave up 7 bases, with 12 bases separating them. Germline V gene sequence: CDR1 WSHSY, CDR2 SAAADI. The CDR3 is 15 amino acids. CDR3 bases: TGCGCCAGCAGTGAGGGGCCAGGGTTAAATTCACCCCTCCACTTT. The encoded protein is CASSEGPGLNSPLHF.

This rearrangement joins TRBV4-2 to TRBJ2-2; 9 nucleotides agree with TRBD1. V lost 0 bases and J lost 5; bases outside the gene matches: 1. Germline CDR1 reads LGHNA; CDR2 reads YNFKEQ. This CDR3 has 15 amino acids. CDR3 nucleotides: TGTGCCAGCAGCCAAGAGGGACAGGGAACCGGGGAGCTGTTTTTT. Amino acid sequence: CASSQEGQGTGELFF.

The chain carries TRBV18 and TRBJ2-2, with D maybe TRBD1 (5 bases). The CDR3 totals 14 residues. Germline assignment: CDR1 KGHSH and CDR2 LQKENI. Trimming left V 3 bases short and J 1 base short, with 6 bases between. In nucleotides, the CDR3 is TGTGCCAGCTCACCCAGGGAGAACACCGGGGAGCTGTTTTTT. It is translated as CASSPRENTGELFF.

V is TRBV5-1 and J is TRBJ2-2; maybe TRBD2 (6 bases). The CDR3 consists of 15 residues. Germline V gene sequence: CDR1 SGHRS, CDR2 YFSETQ. V gave up 2 bases and J gave up 0 bases, with 8 bases separating them. The CDR3: CASSFSGTNTGELFF. DNA for the CDR3: TGCGCCAGCAGCTTTAGCGGTACGAACACCGGGGAGCTGTTTTTT.

In this sample, this clone turned up once. The chain joins TRBV5-6 to TRBJ1-2; weak D call: TRBD1 (6 bases). Trimming pared 4 bases from V and 1 base from J, leaving 17 bases between. The germline V gene has CDR1 SGHDT and CDR2 YYEEEE. The CDR3 contains 16 residues. The CDR3 loop is CASSPGWTVNNYGYTF. CDR3 nucleotides: TGTGCCAGCAGCCCAGGTTGGACAGTTAATAACTATGGCTACACCTTC.

The CDR3 bases are TGTGCCAGCAGTGAAGTATGGGCCGGAGAGGGTAGGACTGAAGCTTTCTTT. This gives the protein CASSEVWAGEGRTEAFF. The rearrangement joins TRBV2 to TRBJ1-1; D is undetermined. CDR3 length equals 17 residues. Trimming pared 1 base from V and 5 bases from J, leaving 20 bases between. Germline CDR1 is SNHLY and CDR2 is FYNNEI.

This chain joins TRBV14 and TRBJ2-3, with D tentatively TRBD1 (6 bases). Germline values: CDR1 SGHDN, CDR2 FVKESK. CDR3 length equals 16 residues. Trimming took 4 bases from V and 0 from J, leaving 14 bases between them. CDR3 residues: CASSRRWQGSTDTQYF. CDR3 nucleotide sequence: TGTGCCAGCAGCCGCAGGTGGCAGGGGAGCACAGATACGCAGTATTTT.

The J gene is TRBJ1-6, the V gene TRBV7-6, with D maybe TRBD1 (5 bases). The germline CDR1 and CDR2 sequences are SGHVS and FNYEAQ. Between the trimmed V and J ends, which lost 1 base and 0 bases, there was a span of 13 bases. The CDR3 extends over 18 amino acids. This CDR3 reads CASSLGRQGSSYNSPLHF. The CDR3 nucleotides read TGTGCCAGCAGCTTAGGGCGGCAGGGAAGCTCCTATAATTCACCCCTCCACTTT.

This clone was seen once. J is TRBJ1-2 and V is TRBV19; D gene uncertain. V was trimmed by 8 bases and J by 2 bases, leaving 6 bases between them. The CDR3 is 11 residues long. The V gene's germline CDR1 is LNHDA and CDR2 SQIVND (reference sequence). CDR3 loop: CASSENYGYTF. CDR3 sequence (DNA): TGTGCCAGTTCCGAGAACTATGGCTACACCTTC.

This clone was observed a few times. J is TRBJ1-5 and V is TRBV7-8, with D perhaps matching TRBD1 (6 bases). The CDR3 sequence is 15 residues long. CDR1 and CDR2 (germline): SGHVS, FQNEAQ. Trimming took 5 bases from V and 3 from J, leaving 14 bases between them. This chain's CDR3 is CASSLQGPFNQPQHF. Written as DNA, the CDR3 is TGTGCCAGCAGCCTACAGGGTCCCTTCAATCAGCCCCAGCATTTT.